A single T cell receptor (beta chain) is shown here with its context. Its antigen is undetermined. Method: immunoSEQ multiplex PCR; TCRdb's copy keeps in-frame clones and lacks some. The sample carries tens of thousands of clones, about 89% recorded once. The data were obtained in a study of OX40 agonist ivuxolimab in advanced cancers. Study as a whole: Patients assigned to dose escalation were diagnosed with hepatocellular carcinoma, melanoma, renal cell or head and neck cancer. Age averaged about 66 years (range about 23 to 85), and roughly 82% were male. Three patients responded partially, comprising one with hepatocellular carcinoma and two with cutaneous melanoma. General study findings and limits: Expanded clones belonging to CD8+ T cells outnumbered, on average, those of CD4+.

V lost 7 bases, J lost 8 bases, and 20 bases lay in between. The CDR3 has 14 residues. CDR1 and CDR2 from the germline V gene are MDHEN and SYDVKM. The receptor comes from an adult with an advanced solid tumor such as melanoma, head and neck, liver or kidney cancer. The chain uses TRBV28 and TRBJ1-2; D remains ambiguous. Sequenced material: CD4+ or CD8+ T cells sorted from blood, taken in a trial of the OX40 agonist ivuxolimab. Written as DNA, the CDR3 is TGTGCCAGCAACCACAACGTCCCAAGGCAAGGCTACACCTTC. Translated: CASNHNVPRQGYTF.